This T cell receptor beta chain was recovered during a study of T cells in localized non-small cell lung cancer. Sequencing was performed with immunoSEQ multiplex PCR; in TCRdb, only in-frame clones are kept and a portion is missing. The sample includes 45,000 to 60,000 clones, roughly 75% of them seen just once. The germline V gene has CDR1 LNHDA and CDR2 SQIVND (reference sequence). The ends were cut back, 3 bases at V and 11 bases at J, with 11 bases in the middle. The CDR3 runs to 12 residues. This clonotype originated in a woman aged 40-69 years with stage II lung adenocarcinoma. The V call is TRBV19, the J call TRBJ1-5; D is perhaps TRBD1 (5 bases). This specimen consisted of PBMCs, obtained before any cancer treatment. The CDR3 loop is CASSIPQQAQHF. As DNA, the CDR3 is TGTGCCAGTAGTATCCCCCAACAGGCCCAGCATTTT.